The rows below give T cell receptor beta chains drawn from one sample of a study of cytomegalovirus exposure and HLA in healthy donors. TCRdb's table, derived via immunoSEQ multiplex PCR, lists solely in-frame clones and lacks some. Altogether about 150,000 clones are present, 60% to 80% being singletons, with the ten largest covering roughly 0.7%. The sequenced sample consisted of PBMCs. The receptor set was obtained from a male donor in good health and CMV-seronegative. Both conserved end residues are part of each CDR3. The order of the fields is V gene, D gene, CDR3 protein. The D gene is left open where the match is weak.

TRBV7-8 | TRBD1 | CASSPRQGESNQPQHF
TRBV5-1 | . | CASSADRFGEQFF
TRBV30 | . | CAWSDRNTIYF
TRBV6-5 | TRBD2 | CASIPSPAGGQYF
TRBV9 | TRBD2 | CASSAGLAGYNEQFF
TRBV6-1 | TRBD2 | CASSEQLAGVNEQFF
TRBV29-1 | TRBD1 | CSVTFGTGAYEQYF
TRBV9 | TRBD1 | CASSVQGQGISPLHF
TRBV7-3 | TRBD1 | CASSTRTGDEQYF
TRBV11-2 | . | CASSPTTGATNEKLFF
TRBV5-1 | . | CASSSRTDYEQYF
TRBV15 | . | CATSRDLSGSWNEQFF
TRBV27 | . | CASSPDLLATTGELFF
TRBV5-4 | TRBD1 | CASSRDRGQLNTGELFF
TRBV7-2 | TRBD2 | CASTSGLAAYNEQFF
TRBV23-1 | . | CASSREVSYEQYF
TRBV29-1 | TRBD1 | CSVEGQGPGNTIYF
TRBV7-3 | . | CASSLTVRGEQFF
TRBV18 | TRBD1 | CASSRPGQERNTIYF
TRBV19 | . | CASSTYLEGSSYEQYF